The clone carrying this T cell receptor (beta chain) was observed a handful of times. Germline trimming cut 5 bases from V and 5 bases from J; bases unmatched to any gene: 7. This CDR3 spans 14 amino acids. Germline V lookup: CDR1 MNHEY, CDR2 SMNVEV (reference sequence). The data were obtained in a study of cytomegalovirus exposure and HLA in healthy donors. The PCR had 60 Vbeta and 13 Jbeta primers. The repertoire was sequenced with immunoSEQ multiplex PCR; TCRdb's copy has only in-frame clones and lacks some. Of some 150,000 clones in the sample, more than 60% are singletons; the top ten hold 1.5% to 2%.

The sequence was obtained from a female donor in good health and CMV-seronegative. Specimen: PBMCs. The J gene is TRBJ1-1, the V gene TRBV27; 8 nucleotides agree with TRBD1. The CDR3 coding sequence is TGTGCCAGCAGTATCGGACAGGGTAGGACTGAAGCTTTCTTT. Its translation is CASSIGQGRTEAFF.